The 10 T cell receptor beta chains listed next were all sequenced from one sample in a study of shared clonotypes between healthy human individuals. CD8 cells classed as naive were CD45RO-negative and positively selected for CCR7, excluding terminally differentiated effector memory CD45RA+ cells. TCRdb's copy holds only in-frame clones and misses some; the assay was immunoSEQ multiplex PCR. Here the sample spans about 2.1 million clones, under 95% being singletons. Input material: naive CD8+ T cells from PBMCs. The receptors derive from a man between 18 and 29 years old in good health. Some clones in this sample may be carry-over from other donors' samples.

The chain recombines TRBV27 with TRBJ2-2; 8 bases match TRBD1. The germline gives CDR1 MNHEY, CDR2 SMNVEV (reference sequence). The ends lost 6 bases at V and 5 bases at J; junction bases unmatched: 8. This CDR3 contains 15 residues. CDR3 sequence (DNA): TGTGCCAGCAGGGCACAGGGGGTTTGGACCGGGGAGCTGTTTTTT. It is translated as CASRAQGVWTGELFF.

This clone has just a few counts. The J gene is TRBJ1-1, the V gene TRBV15; no clear D gene. Germline lookup yields CDR1 LNHNV and CDR2 YYDKDF (reference sequence). The CDR3 has 17 residues. Trimming left V 2 bases short and J 6 bases short, with 22 bases between. The DNA for the CDR3 is TGTGCCACCAGCAGACCTCCTTTAGAAGTGGAGACGGCTGAAGCTTTCTTT. Protein sequence: CATSRPPLEVETAEAFF.

CDR3 DNA: TGTGCCAGCAGCCGACAGGGGAGTATCCTCGACGAGCAGTACTTC. Its translation is CASSRQGSILDEQYF. V gene TRBV7-8 combines with J gene TRBJ2-7; TRBD1 agrees at 8 bases. With V trimmed by 5 bases and J by 5 bases, 11 bases remained unmatched. Germline lookup yields CDR1 SGHVS and CDR2 FQNEAQ. The CDR3 totals 15 residues. The whole variable domain, filled in from reference TRBV7-8 and TRBJ2-7, reads GAGVSQSPRYKVAKRGQDVALRCDPISGHVSLFWYQQALGQGPEFLTYFQNEAQLDKSGLPSDRFFAERPEGSVSTLKIQRTQQEDSAVYLCASSRQGSILDEQYFGPGTRLTVT.

The chain links TRBV27 to TRBJ1-1; no clear D gene. The germline CDR1 and CDR2 sequences are MNHEY and SMNVEV (reference sequence). This CDR3 is built from 15 residues. The germline V and J ends were trimmed by 5 bases and 0 bases, with 13 bases remaining between them. CDR3 nucleotide sequence: TGTGCCAGCAGTGTCTTAGGACCCCTGAACACTGAAGCTTTCTTT. As protein: CASSVLGPLNTEAFF.

The chain links TRBV5-1 to TRBJ1-1; the D gene is possibly TRBD1 (6 bases). Germline V gene data show CDR1 as SGHRS and CDR2 as YFSETQ. Between the trimmed V and J ends, which lost 1 base and 4 bases, there was a span of 14 bases. CDR3 size: 15 residues. The CDR3 region is CASSLTRGVGTEAFF. In nucleotides, the CDR3 is TGCGCCAGCAGCTTGACCAGGGGAGTAGGCACTGAAGCTTTCTTT.

J is TRBJ2-4 and V is TRBV2; the match to TRBD1 covers 11 bases. The CDR3 has 15 amino acids. From germline, CDR1 is SNHLY and CDR2 FYNNEI. V shed 10 bases, J shed 6 bases, and the junction held 11 bases outside the gene matches. This chain's CDR3 is CATLSGTGGLNIQYF. CDR3 nucleotides: TGTGCCACCCTTTCCGGGACAGGGGGACTAAACATTCAGTACTTC.

J is TRBJ1-5 and V is TRBV7-9; no reliable D call. CDR3 size: 16 residues. Between the trimmed V and J ends, which lost 0 bases and 3 bases, there was a span of 12 bases. The germline CDR1 and CDR2 sequences are SEHNR and FQNEAQ (reference sequence). This CDR3 reads CASSLAVRGDNQPQHF. The CDR3 DNA sequence: TGTGCCAGCAGCTTAGCGGTCCGGGGAGACAATCAGCCCCAGCATTTT.

The rearrangement links TRBV29-1 to TRBJ1-2, with D tentatively TRBD1 (6 bases). CDR3 length: 16 amino acids. Trimming took off 6 bases at V and 4 bases at J, with 24 bases between the two ends. Germline V gene lookup returns CDR1 SQVTM and CDR2 ANQGSEA. The CDR3 coding sequence is TGCAGCGTCGCGGGTACTCGGGGTGGGGGCGGCTATGGCTACACCTTC. Translated: CSVAGTRGGGGYGYTF.

The chain has TRBV10-2 and TRBJ1-5; possible D gene TRBD1, 5 bases. The V gene's germline CDR1 is WSHSY and CDR2 SAAADI. The CDR3 contains 12 residues. The V and J ends lost 7 bases and 6 bases respectively, with 10 bases between them. The CDR3 bases are TGCGCCAGCACCCAGGGCGGTCAGCCCCAGCATTTT. It translates to CASTQGGQPQHF.

This chain links TRBV9 with TRBJ2-7, with D hard to call. The V end was cut by 0 bases, the J end by 0 bases, with 7 bases between. The germline V gene has CDR1 SGDLS and CDR2 YYNGEE. CDR3 length: 14 amino acids. The CDR3 spells CASSVVAHSYEQYF. The CDR3 coding sequence is TGTGCCAGCAGCGTAGTTGCCCACTCCTACGAGCAGTACTTC.